Listed below are T cell receptor beta chains from one sample, sequenced in a study of blood T cell repertoires in COVID-19. Libraries were prepared by immunoSEQ multiplex PCR; TCRdb keeps only in-frame clonotypes and omits some of them. The sample lists about 120,000 clones, around 77% seen once, with approximately 8% in the top ten. Source material: peripheral blood. These receptors were obtained from a human donor in a cohort sampled during active COVID-19. The CDR3 runs from the conserved cysteine through the conserved F or W. Fields, in order: clone size, J gene, V gene, D gene, CDR3 protein, CDR3 DNA. D genes are given only for firm matches. Size is stated for part of the rows, as once, few or many counts, or as a class when the clone is expanded.

abundance: few; j_gene: TRBJ1-1; v_gene: TRBV7-5; d_gene: -; CDR3aa: CVRSLGHNTEAFF; CDR3nt: TGTGTCAGAAGCTTGGGCCATAACACTGAAGCTTTCTTT
abundance: -; j_gene: TRBJ1-4; v_gene: TRBV5-1; d_gene: TRBD1; CDR3aa: CASSISGTGYEKLFF; CDR3nt: TGCGCCAGCAGCATCTCCGGGACAGGGTATGAAAAACTGTTTTTT
abundance: -; j_gene: TRBJ1-5; v_gene: TRBV4-2; d_gene: -; CDR3aa: CASSQDLGGGQPQHF; CDR3nt: TGTGCCAGCAGCCAAGACTTGGGTGGAGGGCAGCCCCAGCATTTT
abundance: -; j_gene: TRBJ2-7; v_gene: TRBV30; d_gene: -; CDR3aa: CAWSYLGQNEQYF; CDR3nt: TGTGCCTGGAGTTACCTGGGGCAGAACGAGCAGTACTTC
abundance: -; j_gene: TRBJ1-1; v_gene: TRBV10-3; d_gene: TRBD1; CDR3aa: CAISGDRGYTEAFF; CDR3nt: TGTGCCATCAGTGGGGACAGGGGTTACACTGAAGCTTTCTTT
abundance: -; j_gene: TRBJ1-5; v_gene: TRBV27; d_gene: TRBD1; CDR3aa: CASSRTGPPNQPQHF; CDR3nt: TGTGCCAGCAGCCGGACAGGGCCCCCCAATCAGCCCCAGCATTTT
abundance: once; j_gene: TRBJ2-7; v_gene: TRBV12-3/TRBV12-4; d_gene: -; CDR3aa: CASRLDRGEQYF; CDR3nt: TGTGCCAGCAGGCTGGACCGGGGAGAGCAGTACTTC
abundance: -; j_gene: TRBJ1-5; v_gene: TRBV19; d_gene: TRBD1; CDR3aa: CASSFPPGTASNQPQHF; CDR3nt: TGTGCCAGTAGTTTCCCCCCGGGGACAGCTTCTAATCAGCCCCAGCATTTT
abundance: -; j_gene: TRBJ2-2; v_gene: TRBV7-6; d_gene: TRBD1; CDR3aa: CASSARTGDTPLGELFF; CDR3nt: TGTGCCAGCAGCGCACGGACAGGGGACACCCCCCTTGGGGAGCTGTTTTTT
abundance: -; j_gene: TRBJ2-1; v_gene: TRBV6-5; d_gene: TRBD1; CDR3aa: CASSYSGTGLDEQFF; CDR3nt: TGTGCCAGCAGTTACTCAGGGACAGGGCTGGATGAGCAGTTCTTC
abundance: -; j_gene: TRBJ2-3; v_gene: TRBV28; d_gene: TRBD2; CDR3aa: CASSYLLGTSGRGSDTQYF; CDR3nt: TGTGCCAGCAGTTACCTACTTGGGACTAGCGGGAGGGGGTCAGATACGCAGTATTTT
abundance: -; j_gene: TRBJ1-1; v_gene: TRBV3-1/TRBV3-2; d_gene: TRBD1; CDR3aa: CASSTRDSDTEAFF; CDR3nt: TGTGCCAGCAGCACCCGGGACAGCGACACTGAAGCTTTCTTT
abundance: -; j_gene: TRBJ1-6; v_gene: TRBV10-3; d_gene: -; CDR3aa: CAISESQGQGSPLHF; CDR3nt: TGTGCCATCAGTGAGTCGCAGGGGCAGGGTTCACCCCTCCACTTT
abundance: -; j_gene: TRBJ1-3; v_gene: TRBV3-1/TRBV3-2; d_gene: -; CDR3aa: CASSLPSGIGNTIYF; CDR3nt: TGTGCCAGCAGCCTACCCTCAGGGATTGGAAACACCATATATTTT
abundance: -; j_gene: TRBJ1-1; v_gene: TRBV19; d_gene: -; CDR3aa: CASSIQDGGNTEAFF; CDR3nt: TGTGCCAGTAGTATTCAAGACGGAGGGAACACTGAAGCTTTCTTT
abundance: -; j_gene: TRBJ2-7; v_gene: TRBV28; d_gene: TRBD1; CDR3aa: CASIETGSSYEQYF; CDR3nt: TGTGCCAGCATCGAGACAGGGAGCTCCTACGAGCAGTACTTC
abundance: -; j_gene: TRBJ2-7; v_gene: TRBV23-1; d_gene: -; CDR3aa: CASSQSGWGVWPYEQYF; CDR3nt: TGCGCCAGCAGTCAATCGGGATGGGGAGTGTGGCCCTACGAGCAGTACTTC
abundance: once; j_gene: TRBJ2-1; v_gene: TRBV5-6; d_gene: TRBD2; CDR3aa: CASSLGLAGSEQFF; CDR3nt: TGTGCCAGCAGCTTGGGGCTAGCGGGAAGTGAGCAGTTCTTC
abundance: -; j_gene: TRBJ2-7; v_gene: TRBV5-1; d_gene: TRBD2; CDR3aa: CASSLRGLAGGSSSYEQYF; CDR3nt: TGCGCCAGCAGCTTAAGGGGACTAGCGGGAGGGTCAAGCTCCTACGAGCAGTACTTC
abundance: few; j_gene: TRBJ1-1; v_gene: TRBV6-5; d_gene: -; CDR3aa: CATTSGPENTEAFF; CDR3nt: TGTGCCACCACAAGTGGGCCCGAGAACACTGAAGCTTTCTTT
abundance: -; j_gene: TRBJ1-1; v_gene: TRBV4-2; d_gene: -; CDR3aa: CASSQDFGLNTEAFF; CDR3nt: TGTGCCAGCAGCCAAGATTTCGGTCTGAACACTGAAGCTTTCTTT
abundance: -; j_gene: TRBJ1-2; v_gene: TRBV4-1; d_gene: -; CDR3aa: CASSQVGSRRDGYTF; CDR3nt: TGCGCCAGCAGCCAAGTCGGTTCGCGGAGGGATGGCTACACCTTC
abundance: -; j_gene: TRBJ1-5; v_gene: TRBV28; d_gene: -; CDR3aa: CASITGGSNQPQHF; CDR3nt: TGTGCCAGCATCACCGGGGGAAGCAATCAGCCCCAGCATTTT
abundance: -; j_gene: TRBJ2-7; v_gene: TRBV18; d_gene: TRBD2; CDR3aa: CASSPAGRAYEQYF; CDR3nt: TGTGCCAGCTCACCCGCCGGGAGGGCCTACGAGCAGTACTTC
abundance: -; j_gene: TRBJ2-7; v_gene: TRBV12-3/TRBV12-4; d_gene: -; CDR3aa: CASRNGQNYEQYF; CDR3nt: TGTGCCAGCAGAAATGGACAGAACTACGAGCAGTACTTC
abundance: few; j_gene: TRBJ1-2; v_gene: TRBV12-3/TRBV12-4; d_gene: -; CDR3aa: CASSRIVGYTF; CDR3nt: TGTGCCAGCAGCAGAATTGTTGGCTACACCTTC
abundance: -; j_gene: TRBJ1-4; v_gene: TRBV7-9; d_gene: -; CDR3aa: CASSAREGTNEKLFF; CDR3nt: TGTGCCAGCAGCGCACGGGAGGGGACTAATGAAAAACTGTTTTTT
abundance: -; j_gene: TRBJ2-7; v_gene: TRBV15; d_gene: TRBD2; CDR3aa: CATSRDPAGETYEQYF; CDR3nt: TGTGCCACCAGCAGAGATCCAGCGGGAGAAACCTACGAGCAGTACTTC
abundance: -; j_gene: TRBJ1-5; v_gene: TRBV6-5; d_gene: -; CDR3aa: CASSYAGGQPQHF; CDR3nt: TGTGCCAGCAGTTACGCCGGAGGTCAGCCCCAGCATTTT
abundance: -; j_gene: TRBJ1-5; v_gene: TRBV5-5; d_gene: TRBD1; CDR3aa: CASSRYRTGSNQPQHF; CDR3nt: TGTGCCAGCAGCAGGTATCGGACAGGGAGCAATCAGCCCCAGCATTTT
abundance: once; j_gene: TRBJ1-2; v_gene: TRBV5-1; d_gene: -; CDR3aa: CASSFDAGTGYTF; CDR3nt: TGCGCCAGCAGCTTTGATGCAGGGACAGGCTACACCTTC